The sequence of this T cell receptor (beta chain) was determined in a study of beta chain features in type 1 diabetes. Across the study: On cell yields, gender and age, patients and healthy donors were similar.

The table lists this clone with a few counts. Each of the sorted populations had a purity greater than 95%. Expressed TCRB transcripts got sequenced, as all isolated RNA was reverse transcribed. Libraries were prepared by immunoSEQ multiplex PCR; TCRdb keeps only in-frame clonotypes and omits some of them. The sample lists hundreds of thousands of clones; approximately 12% were seen once. Germline V gene data show CDR1 as KGHSH and CDR2 as LQKENI. CDR3 size: 14 residues. After removal of 6 bases from V and 6 bases from J, the junction contained 6 bases not matched to a gene. The sample comprised naive CD4+ T cells from blood. V usage is TRBV18 and J usage is TRBJ1-5; 9 bases are a match to TRBD1. The clonotype originates from a man aged 18 to 30 in good health. The CDR3 sequence is CASSREDRGQPQHF. In DNA, the CDR3 is TGTGCCAGCTCCAGAGAGGACAGGGGTCAGCCCCAGCATTTT.